A selection of T cell receptor beta chains follows, all from one sample in a study of blood T cell repertoires in COVID-19. The data were produced by immunoSEQ multiplex PCR, yet TCRdb's version contains in-frame clones alone and is incomplete. There are under 250,000 clones in the sample; 80% to 85% occur only once, and more than 1.5% lies in the top ten. Sequences were obtained from peripheral blood. The receptors were sampled from a woman aged 40 to 50 who had recovered from COVID-19. The CDR3 runs from the conserved cysteine through the conserved F or W. D genes are given only for firm matches. Size values are once, few and many counts, or a class for expanded clones, and some rows have none.

CDR3,DNA,J,size,V,D
CASSLGVSVGSRATNEKLFF,TGCGCCAGCAGCTTGGGGGTTTCAGTGGGCAGCCGCGCAACTAATGAAAAACTGTTTTTT,TRBJ1-4,.,TRBV5-1,.
CASSPGQGESGNTIYF,TGTGCCAGCTCACCAGGACAGGGTGAATCTGGAAACACCATATATTTT,TRBJ1-3,.,TRBV18,TRBD1
CASRQGQGNTGELFF,TGTGCCAGCAGACAGGGACAGGGGAACACCGGGGAGCTGTTTTTT,TRBJ2-2,few,TRBV5-8,TRBD1
CASSRVRSVDEKLFF,TGCGCCAGCAGCCGCGTGAGGTCGGTGGATGAAAAACTGTTTTTT,TRBJ1-4,.,TRBV4-1,.
CAWTRRTGYNSPLHF,TGTGCCTGGACCCGCCGGACAGGATATAATTCACCCCTCCACTTT,TRBJ1-6,once,TRBV30,TRBD1
CAWSVSVLLYGYTF,TGTGCCTGGAGTGTTTCCGTTTTGCTATATGGCTACACCTTC,TRBJ1-2,.,TRBV30,.
CASSFSESSYEQYF,TGTGCCAGCAGCTTCAGTGAAAGCTCCTACGAGCAGTACTTC,TRBJ2-7,.,TRBV11-3,.
CASSWDTNQPQHF,TGTGCCAGCAGTTGGGACACTAATCAGCCCCAGCATTTT,TRBJ1-5,once,TRBV5-5,.
CASSLARDQPQHF,TGTGCCAGCAGTTTAGCGCGAGATCAGCCCCAGCATTTT,TRBJ1-5,once,TRBV12-3/TRBV12-4,.
CASSQDWALGAFF,TGCGCCAGCAGCCAAGATTGGGCCTTAGGAGCTTTCTTT,TRBJ1-1,.,TRBV4-1,.
CASSLRGFHTQYF,TGTGCCAGCAGTTTAAGGGGGTTTCATACGCAGTATTTT,TRBJ2-3,once,TRBV28,.
CASSTNRGLDTEAFF,TGTGCCAGCAGCACCAACAGGGGGCTTGACACTGAAGCTTTCTTT,TRBJ1-1,.,TRBV7-3,TRBD1
CASSLDWPDEQFF,TGTGCCAGCAGCTTAGATTGGCCAGATGAGCAGTTCTTC,TRBJ2-1,.,TRBV11-2,.
CASRDSKLPWGNSPLHF,TGTGCCAGCCGGGACAGCAAATTACCCTGGGGGAATTCACCCCTCCACTTT,TRBJ1-6,.,TRBV19,TRBD1
CASRDRVEQYF,TGTGCCAGCAGAGACAGGGTCGAGCAGTACTTC,TRBJ2-7,.,TRBV6-5,TRBD1
CASSGWTGGTDTQYF,TGTGCCAGCAGTGGGTGGACAGGGGGCACAGATACGCAGTATTTT,TRBJ2-3,.,TRBV27,TRBD1
CASSLARDKGEAFF,TGTGCCAGCAGCTTAGCCCGGGACAAAGGTGAAGCTTTCTTT,TRBJ1-1,once,TRBV7-9,.
CASSSQGGYETQYF,TGTGCCAGCAGCTCACAGGGGGGATATGAGACCCAGTACTTC,TRBJ2-5,.,TRBV7-9,TRBD1
CASALEVNTEAFF,TGTGCCAGCGCTCTAGAGGTGAACACTGAAGCTTTCTTT,TRBJ1-1,.,TRBV2,.
CASSQRTGTSGYNEQFF,TGTGCCAGCAGTCAACGGACCGGGACTAGCGGGTACAATGAGCAGTTCTTC,TRBJ2-1,.,TRBV11-2,TRBD2
CAWNLRQGASGNTIYF,TGTGCCTGGAACCTAAGACAGGGGGCTTCTGGAAACACCATATATTTT,TRBJ1-3,.,TRBV30,TRBD1
CASSPGLAIADTQYF,TGTGCCAGCAGCCCGGGACTAGCGATAGCAGATACGCAGTATTTT,TRBJ2-3,.,TRBV5-4,TRBD2
CASSLTAGQGLNSPLHF,TGTGCCAGCAGTTTAACGGCAGGGCAGGGCCTTAATTCACCCCTCCACTTT,TRBJ1-6,.,TRBV27,.
CASSEQGQFTEAFF,TGTGCCAGCAGTGAACAGGGACAGTTCACTGAAGCTTTCTTT,TRBJ1-1,.,TRBV6-1,TRBD1
CASSFKGDTEAFF,TGCGCCAGCAGCTTTAAAGGGGACACTGAAGCTTTCTTT,TRBJ1-1,.,TRBV5-1,.
CASSLTGGLSYEQYF,TGTGCCAGCAGTCTGACAGGGGGCTTGTCCTACGAGCAGTACTTC,TRBJ2-7,.,TRBV6-5,TRBD1
CASSQATKLNTGELFF,TGTGCCAGCAGCCAAGCGACAAAACTGAACACCGGGGAGCTGTTTTTT,TRBJ2-2,.,TRBV3-1/TRBV3-2,.
CSVVAAGGSDF,TGCAGCGTTGTTGCGGCGGGGGGGTCGGATTTT,TRBJ2-3,.,TRBV29-1,TRBD2
CASRSTVENIQYF,TGTGCCAGCAGATCGACAGTGGAAAACATTCAGTACTTC,TRBJ2-4,.,TRBV28,.
CASSLREDGELFF,TGTGCCAGCAGCCTCCGGGAAGACGGGGAGCTGTTTTTT,TRBJ2-2,.,TRBV11-3,.
CGGGYHNEQFF,TGCGGAGGTGGGTATCACAATGAGCAGTTCTTC,TRBJ2-1,.,TRBV2,.
CASSRPGTSDTDTQYF,TGCGCCAGCAGCAGACCCGGGACTAGCGACACAGATACGCAGTATTTT,TRBJ2-3,.,TRBV5-1,TRBD2
CASSPKLAGGLGANVLTF,TGCGCCAGCAGCCCAAAACTAGCGGGGGGTCTTGGGGCCAACGTCCTGACTTTC,TRBJ2-6,once,TRBV4-1,TRBD2
CATSDERGGKLFF,TGTGCCACCAGCGATGAAAGGGGTGGAAAACTGTTTTTT,TRBJ1-4,.,TRBV15,.
CASSQEGAIQYF,TGCGCCAGCAGCCAAGAGGGAGCTATTCAGTACTTC,TRBJ2-4,.,TRBV4-1,.
CASSSGLAGLTDTQYF,TGTGCCAGCAGCTCCGGACTAGCGGGACTCACAGATACGCAGTATTTT,TRBJ2-3,.,TRBV5-4,TRBD2
CASSKDIASTEAFF,TGTGCCAGCAGTAAAGACATCGCGAGCACTGAAGCTTTCTTT,TRBJ1-1,once,TRBV7-3,.
CASSPGQTSSYNEQFF,TGTGCCAGCTCACCGGGACAGACTAGCTCCTACAATGAGCAGTTCTTC,TRBJ2-1,.,TRBV18,.
CSAPSGDEQYF,TGCAGTGCCCCTTCAGGGGACGAGCAGTACTTC,TRBJ2-7,.,TRBV20-1,.
CASSPGSTRGTQYF,TGTGCCAGCAGCCCCGGTTCAACCCGAGGGACCCAGTACTTC,TRBJ2-5,.,TRBV11-2,.
CASSLLRETEAFF,TGTGCCAGCAGCTTATTGAGGGAAACTGAAGCTTTCTTT,TRBJ1-1,.,TRBV7-2,.
CASSLALGLNTGELFF,TGTGCCAGCAGCTTGGCACTCGGACTGAACACCGGGGAGCTGTTTTTT,TRBJ2-2,.,TRBV5-5,.
CASSSSHGRVRSPLHF,TGTGCCAGCAGTTCCTCCCATGGCAGGGTTAGATCACCCCTCCACTTT,TRBJ1-6,many,TRBV2,.
CAIRGPGQGDTGELFF,TGTGCCATCAGGGGGCCGGGACAGGGAGACACCGGGGAGCTGTTTTTT,TRBJ2-2,.,TRBV10-3,TRBD1